What follows describes a single T cell receptor beta chain. What antigen it recognizes has not been identified. No quality values exist for individual bases; no much larger clone is one base distant. For sequencing, an Illumina HiSeq 2500 was employed. TCR beta libraries were prepared by quantitative 5'-RACE with molecular barcodes. In the paper's pipeline: Disease-linked TCR variants were identified with a new computational method built on a probabilistic model of VDJ rearrangement. TCRdb reanalyzed the raw reads on its own, using fastp at Q25 for trimming and MiXCR for clone calling, and kept in-frame beta chains. Entries are consolidated by CDR3 protein sequence, retaining the most common genes and DNA. TCRdb assigned the V and J calls; the authors' analysis was not used. The sample table contains 150,000 or so distinct CDR3 sequences; only one count was recorded for 15% to 20% of them. The ten largest make up around 7.6% of the sample.

The data were obtained in a study of CD8 T cells in ankylosing spondylitis (TCRdb year 2017). Background for the entire study: The study set out to find disease-linked TCR variants by profiling T cell receptor beta repertoires in ankylosing spondylitis patients and healthy donors. Peripheral blood was sampled, and synovial fluid was additionally collected from ankylosing spondylitis patients. The whole study cohort included some 100 healthy donors and 25 ankylosing spondylitis patients.

Results the study describes overall, beyond this receptor: Some of the motif variants had been reported before in the synovial fluid and blood of reactive arthritis patients, a finding that suggests common disease-initiation mechanisms. According to the report, matched synovial fluid samples from ankylosing spondylitis patients were significantly enriched for the disease-linked clones. The disease-linked clones showed a CD8+ phenotype and occurred at relatively low frequencies in peripheral blood. A TCR beta motif of fewer than 10 highly homologous amino acid variants appeared characteristic of blood from ankylosing spondylitis patients.

The germline V gene (reference sequence) specifies SEHNR as CDR1 and FQNEAQ as CDR2. From its cysteine to its phenylalanine, the CDR3 spans 12 amino acids. Only the CDR3 portion is preserved as DNA: 36 bases, with reading frame beginning at the first base. V gives up 5 bases and J gives up 2 bases, and the segment between their germline ends measures 5 bases. The sequencing sample was made of blood, either unsorted or a sorted T cell fraction (not recorded which). The TCR originated in a male donor with ankylosing spondylitis or in good health (not recorded which). The rearrangement joined TRBV7-9 to TRBJ2-3, with no confident D gene call. For the CDR3, the sequence is CASSPVTDTQYF. The DNA sequence is TGTGCCAGCAGCCCGGTCACAGATACGCAGTATTTT. The variable domain in full, with residues beyond the CDR3 obtained from the reference TRBV7-9 and TRBJ2-3 genes, is DTGVSQNPRHKITKRGQNVTFRCDPISEHNRLYWYRQTLGQGPEFLTYFQNEAQLEKSRLLSDRFSAERPKGSFSTLEIQRTEQGDSAMYLCASSPVTDTQYFGPGTRLTVL.